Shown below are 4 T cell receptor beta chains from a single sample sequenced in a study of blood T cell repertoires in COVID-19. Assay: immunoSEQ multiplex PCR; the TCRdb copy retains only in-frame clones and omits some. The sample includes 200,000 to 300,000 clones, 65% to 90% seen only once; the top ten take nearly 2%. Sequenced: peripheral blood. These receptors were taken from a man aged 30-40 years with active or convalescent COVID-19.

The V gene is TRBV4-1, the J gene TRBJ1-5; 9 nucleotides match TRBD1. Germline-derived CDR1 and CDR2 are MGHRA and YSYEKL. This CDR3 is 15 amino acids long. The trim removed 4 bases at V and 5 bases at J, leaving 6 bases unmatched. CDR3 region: CASSPRTGAHQPQHF. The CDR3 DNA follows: TGCGCCAGCAGCCCCAGGACAGGGGCCCATCAGCCCCAGCATTTT.

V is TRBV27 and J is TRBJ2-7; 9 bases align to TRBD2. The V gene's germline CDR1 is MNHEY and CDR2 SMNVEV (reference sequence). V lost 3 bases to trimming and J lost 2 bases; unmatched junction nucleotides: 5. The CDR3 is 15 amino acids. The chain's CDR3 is CASSFLAGSTYEQYF. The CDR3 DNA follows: TGTGCCAGCAGTTTCCTAGCGGGGTCTACCTACGAGCAGTACTTC.

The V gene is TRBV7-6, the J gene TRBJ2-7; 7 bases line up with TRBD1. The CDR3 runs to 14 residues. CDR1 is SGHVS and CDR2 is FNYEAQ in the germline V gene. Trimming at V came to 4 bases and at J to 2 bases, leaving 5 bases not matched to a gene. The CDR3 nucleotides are TGTGCCAGCAGCTCCGGGACAGCAACCTACGAGCAGTACTTC. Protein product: CASSSGTATYEQYF.

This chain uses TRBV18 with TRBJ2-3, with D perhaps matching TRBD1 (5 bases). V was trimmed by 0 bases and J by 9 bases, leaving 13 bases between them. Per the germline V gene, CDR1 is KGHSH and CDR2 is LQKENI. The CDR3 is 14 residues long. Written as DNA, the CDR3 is TGTGCCAGCTCACCACCGGAAGGAGCAGGGACGCAGTATTTT. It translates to CASSPPEGAGTQYF.